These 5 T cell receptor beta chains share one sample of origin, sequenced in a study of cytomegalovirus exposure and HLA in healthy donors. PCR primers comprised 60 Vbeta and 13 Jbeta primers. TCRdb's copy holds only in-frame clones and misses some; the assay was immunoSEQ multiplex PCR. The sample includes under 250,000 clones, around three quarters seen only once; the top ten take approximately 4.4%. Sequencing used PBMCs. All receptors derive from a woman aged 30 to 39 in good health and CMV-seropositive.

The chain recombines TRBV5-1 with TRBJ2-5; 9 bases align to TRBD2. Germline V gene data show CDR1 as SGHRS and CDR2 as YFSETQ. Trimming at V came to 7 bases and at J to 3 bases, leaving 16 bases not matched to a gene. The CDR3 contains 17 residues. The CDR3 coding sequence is TGCGCCAGCCAAATTGGGAGCGGGAGGCACCGCGAAGAGACCCAGTACTTC. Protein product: CASQIGSGRHREETQYF.

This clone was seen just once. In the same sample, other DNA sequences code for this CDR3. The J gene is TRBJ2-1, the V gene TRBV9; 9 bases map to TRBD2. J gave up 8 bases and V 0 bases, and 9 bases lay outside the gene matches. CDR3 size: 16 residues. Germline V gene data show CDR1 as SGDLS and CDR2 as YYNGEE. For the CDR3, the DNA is TGTGCCAGCAGCGTAGCGTCTGCGGGAGGGCCCCATGAGCAGTTCTTC. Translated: CASSVASAGGPHEQFF.

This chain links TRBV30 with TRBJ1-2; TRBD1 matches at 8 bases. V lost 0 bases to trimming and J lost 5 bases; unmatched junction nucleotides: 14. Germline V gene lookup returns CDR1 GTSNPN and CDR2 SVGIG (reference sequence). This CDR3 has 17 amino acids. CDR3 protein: CAWSVNPGGGFRYGYTF. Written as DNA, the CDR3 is TGTGCCTGGAGTGTTAATCCAGGGGGCGGCTTTCGGTATGGCTACACCTTC.

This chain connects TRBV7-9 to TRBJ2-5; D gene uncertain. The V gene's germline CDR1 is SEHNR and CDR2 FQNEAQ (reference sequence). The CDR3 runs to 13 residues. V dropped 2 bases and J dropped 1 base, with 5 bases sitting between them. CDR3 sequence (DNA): TGTGCCAGCAGCTTAACAGTCCAAGAGACCCAGTACTTC. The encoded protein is CASSLTVQETQYF.

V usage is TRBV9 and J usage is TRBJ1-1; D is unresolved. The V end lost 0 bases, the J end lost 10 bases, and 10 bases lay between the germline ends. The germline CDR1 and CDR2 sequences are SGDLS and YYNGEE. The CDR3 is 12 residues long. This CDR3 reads CASSVVPEGAFF. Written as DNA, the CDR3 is TGTGCCAGCAGCGTAGTTCCCGAGGGAGCTTTCTTT.